One sample yielded the 11 T cell receptor beta chains listed below, sequenced in a study of T-cell reconstitution after alpha-beta-depleted transplantation in children. Library preparation (for TCRbeta) was performed with unique molecular identifiers. TCRdb recomputed calls from the PCR reads with MiXCR, one row per CDR3 protein. The sample has hundreds of thousands of distinct CDR3 sequences; around 16% are singletons. This material consisted of PBMCs, mostly from graft donor cells, taken 360 days after TCRalphabeta/CD19-depleted stem cell transplant. These receptors all come from a male patient between 2 and 15 years old who had a stem cell transplant for acute lymphoblastic leukemia, so the T cells may come from the graft donor.

This clonotype has only a few counts. This chain links TRBV6-2 or TRBV6-3 with TRBJ2-1, with TRBD2 identical over 11 bases. The CDR3 extends over 15 amino acids. The ends lost 6 bases at V and 10 bases at J; junction bases unmatched: 11. Germline V lookup: CDR1 MNHEY, CDR2 SVGEGT. CDR3 region: CASSYLSGRASEQFF. CDR3 DNA: TGTGCCAGCAGCTATCTTAGCGGGAGGGCCTCGGAGCAGTTCTTC.

J is TRBJ1-1 and V is TRBV20-1; D call uncertain. Trimming cost V 3 bases and J 0 bases, with 8 bases left between them. Germline V CDR1 and CDR2: DFQATT, SNEGSKA (reference sequence). The CDR3 loop spans 13 amino acids. The DNA of the CDR3 is TGCAGTGCTAGCAACACCCTGAACACTGAAGCTTTCTTT. This gives the protein CSASNTLNTEAFF.

Comments on this clonotype: Just one base apart from a much larger clone, this may be a read error. The V call is TRBV27, the J call TRBJ2-1; the match to TRBD2 covers 7 bases. Germline V lookup: CDR1 MNHEY, CDR2 SMNVEV (reference sequence). The CDR3 totals 15 residues. Trimming removed 4 bases from V and 4 bases from J; junction bases left unmatched: 7. The CDR3 region is CASSCAGRSYNEQFF. CDR3 nucleotides: TGTGCCAGCAGTTGTGCCGGGAGGTCATACAATGAGCAGTTCTTC.

This clonotype has more than one count but fewer than ten. The J gene is TRBJ2-1, the V gene TRBV6-5; D call uncertain. The ends were cut back, 2 bases at V and 3 bases at J, with 8 bases in the middle. Germline-derived CDR1 and CDR2 are MNHEY and SVGAGI. The CDR3 is made up of 14 amino acids. The CDR3 sequence is CASSYGPSYNEQFF. The CDR3 coding sequence is TGTGCCAGCAGTTACGGTCCAAGCTACAATGAGCAGTTCTTC.

V is TRBV7-9 and J is TRBJ2-3; 8 nucleotides agree with TRBD2. V lost 5 bases and J lost 0; bases outside the gene matches: 7. Germline V CDR1 and CDR2: SEHNR, FQNEAQ (reference sequence). CDR3 size: 16 residues. The CDR3 nucleotides are TGTGCCAGCAGCCTCCGGACTAGCAGAAGCACAGATACGCAGTATTTT. It codes for CASSLRTSRSTDTQYF.

This clonotype was found many times. This chain joins TRBV19 and TRBJ2-6; D remains unclear. V lost 2 bases to trimming and J lost 0 bases, with 5 bases between them. The CDR3 extends over 15 amino acids. Germline V gene data show CDR1 as LNHDA and CDR2 as SQIVND (reference sequence). The CDR3 region has the DNA TGTGCCAGTAGTATAACAGTCTCTGGGGCCAACGTCCTGACTTTC. This sequence encodes CASSITVSGANVLTF.

This clonotype was counted at least ten times. The V gene is TRBV20-1, the J gene TRBJ1-2, with D hard to call. CDR1 DFQATT and CDR2 SNEGSKA come from the germline V gene (reference sequence). The CDR3 contains 12 residues. The V end lost 3 bases, the J end lost 4 bases, and 9 bases lay between the germline ends. Here the CDR3 DNA reads TGCAGTGCTAGTCAACAGACCTATGGCTACACCTTC. This codes for CSASQQTYGYTF.

This clonotype was seen more than once but under ten times. V is TRBV7-3 and J is TRBJ2-7; D remains ambiguous. This CDR3 contains 14 residues. Germline V lookup: CDR1 SGHTA, CDR2 FQGTGA. The germline V and J ends were trimmed by 0 bases and 1 base, with 7 bases remaining between them. The CDR3 DNA reads as TGTGCCAGCAGCTTAACGGCCCATTCCTACGAGCAGTACTTC. Translating it yields CASSLTAHSYEQYF.

J is TRBJ2-5 and V is TRBV7-2, with unresolved D. Germline values: CDR1 SGHTA, CDR2 FQGNSA. The length of the CDR3 is 14 residues. Trimming removed 2 bases from V and 1 base from J, with 8 bases in between. The CDR3 is CASSLMAAQETQYF. The CDR3 nucleotides are TGTGCCAGCAGCTTAATGGCGGCCCAAGAGACCCAGTACTTC.

This clonotype came up once. The V call is TRBV6-2 or TRBV6-3, the J call TRBJ2-1; TRBD2 aligns across 7 bases. The germline CDR1 and CDR2 sequences are MNHEY and SVGEGT. CDR3 length: 14 residues. V lost 7 bases to trimming and J lost 8 bases; unmatched junction nucleotides: 11. CDR3 sequence reads: CASTTRTRRDEQFF. The CDR3 DNA reads TGTGCCAGCACGACCAGGACTAGAAGGGATGAGCAGTTCTTC.

The sample holds a few counts of this clonotype. This chain links TRBV4-1 with TRBJ2-3; D may match TRBD1 or TRBD2 (5 bases each). V lost 1 base and J 8 bases, leaving 10 bases between the germline ends. The CDR3 sequence is 13 residues long. Germline-derived CDR1 and CDR2 are MGHRA and YSYEKL. The DNA of the CDR3 is TGCGCCAGCAGCCAAGTTGTTGGGACTACGCAGTATTTT. This codes for CASSQVVGTTQYF.